The 32 T cell receptor beta chains below come from one sample, sequenced in a study of vaccination and CD4 T cells after COVID-19. Their target antigens are unknown. At the Johns Hopkins FTIC core, DNA taken from cultured CD4+ T cells was sequenced by way of the Oncomine TCR Beta short-read assay. TCRdb ran MiXCR on the PCR reads and lists one entry per CDR3 protein. The data hold about 21,000 distinct CDR3 sequences, with less than 55% observed a single time. Treatment reported: 10-day PBMC culture with coronavirus spike peptide pools or control peptides (ViraFEST assay). Sequencing input: cultured CD4+ T cells from blood. The receptors shown here come from a human donor with COVID-19.

This chain joins TRBV5-1 and TRBJ2-5; 8 nucleotides agree with TRBD2. J gave up 2 bases and V 4 bases, and 22 bases lay outside the gene matches. This CDR3 comprises 20 residues. CDR1 is SGHRS and CDR2 is YFSETQ in the germline V gene. CDR3 protein: CASSRKPNTGGSSIQETQYF. The CDR3 DNA reads as TGCGCCAGCAGCCGTAAACCGAACACGGGGGGGTCCTCTATACAAGAGACCCAGTACTTC.

The V and J genes are TRBV6-5 and TRBJ1-1; D may be TRBD1 (6 bases). CDR3 length: 15 amino acids. Germline CDR1 is MNHEY and CDR2 is SVGAGI. V lost 0 bases and J lost 1, with 9 bases in between. In DNA, the CDR3 is TGTGCCAGCAGTTACTCGTGGGGACAGAACACTGAAGCTTTCTTT. It specifies CASSYSWGQNTEAFF.

The rearrangement joins TRBV20-1 to TRBJ1-1; D gene unclear. The CDR3 runs 13 residues. Germline lookup yields CDR1 DFQATT and CDR2 SNEGSKA (reference sequence). Trimming shortened V by 3 bases and J by 4 bases, and 12 bases separated the two germline ends. CDR3 DNA sequence: TGCAGTGCTAGTCGGACTGCAGCCACTGAAGCTTTCTTT. It is translated as CSASRTAATEAFF.

The V call is TRBV10-3, the J call TRBJ1-1; 7 bases agree with TRBD1. The V segment lost 6 bases and the J segment 5 bases; nucleotides outside the gene matches: 15. CDR1 and CDR2 (germline): ENHRY, SYGVKD. CDR3 size: 16 residues. The CDR3 loop reads CAISPTGEGGFTEAFF. The DNA for the CDR3 is TGTGCCATCAGCCCCACAGGGGAGGGAGGTTTTACTGAAGCTTTCTTT.

This clonotype has only a few counts. The chain carries TRBV2 and TRBJ1-2; 12 bases agree with TRBD1. Germline V gene lookup returns CDR1 SNHLY and CDR2 FYNNEI. The CDR3 loop spans 17 amino acids. Trimming cost V 6 bases and J 5 bases; bases outside gene matches: 13. Here the CDR3 DNA reads TGTGCCAGCAGCCTGTTGAGTCCGGGACAGGGGGCGTATGGCTACACCTTC. Its translation is CASSLLSPGQGAYGYTF. The full variable domain, rest sourced from reference TRBV2 and TRBJ1-2, is EPEVTQTPSHQVTQMGQEVILRCVPISNHLYFYWYRQILGQKVEFLVSFYNNEISEKSEIFDDQFSVERPDGSNFTLKIRSTKLEDSAMYFCASSLLSPGQGAYGYTFGSGTRLTVV.

The genes are TRBV20-1 and TRBJ1-1, with TRBD1 matching 9 bases. This CDR3 has 18 residues. V was pared by 0 bases and J by 6 bases, with 17 bases of the junction left unmatched. Per germline, CDR1 DFQATT and CDR2 SNEGSKA (reference sequence). The CDR3 here is CSARDRSRSTGGIAEAFF. The CDR3 DNA is TGCAGTGCTAGAGACAGGTCTCGCTCGACAGGGGGAATCGCTGAAGCTTTCTTT.

In its sample, this clonotype ranks as medium-sized. The CDR3 is CASTAYRGGSPLHF. The CDR3 coding sequence is TGTGCCAGCACCGCCTACAGGGGGGGGTCACCCCTCCACTTT. The chain recombines TRBV5-4 with TRBJ1-6, with 8 bases matching TRBD1. The CDR3 consists of 14 residues. V was clipped by 6 bases and J by 10 bases; unmatched bases: 9. The germline CDR1 and CDR2 sequences are SGHNT and YYREEE (reference sequence).

This chain links TRBV11-2 with TRBJ1-2, with unresolved D. The germline V and J ends were trimmed by 1 base and 6 bases, with 9 bases remaining between them. Germline V gives CDR1 SGHAT, CDR2 FQNNGV. CDR3 length: 13 residues. The CDR3 DNA is TGTGCCAGCAGCTTAGCAGCCGGGAATGGCTACACCTTC. This encodes CASSLAAGNGYTF. Complete variable domain (other parts from reference TRBV11-2 and TRBJ1-2): EAGVAQSPRYKIIEKRQSVAFWCNPISGHATLYWYQQILGQGPKLLIQFQNNGVVDDSQLPKDRFSAERLKGVDSTLKIQPAKLEDSAVYLCASSLAAGNGYTFGSGTRLTVV.

This CDR3 reads CASSSRSLSVISYNEQFF. The DNA of the CDR3 is TGTGCCAGCAGCTCGCGGTCTTTGTCCGTGATCTCCTACAATGAGCAGTTCTTC. The V and J genes are TRBV7-9 and TRBJ2-1; no reliable D call. The germline V and J ends were trimmed by 4 bases and 0 bases, with 19 bases remaining between them. This CDR3 is built from 18 residues. CDR1 is SEHNR, CDR2 FQNEAQ, per germline (reference sequence).

The J gene is TRBJ1-4, the V gene TRBV20-1, with 9 bases fitting TRBD1. V lost 6 bases, J lost 8 bases, and 7 bases stayed unmatched. CDR1 is DFQATT, CDR2 SNEGSKA, per germline (reference sequence). The CDR3 is 13 residues long. This CDR3 reads CSARGTGFEKLFF. The CDR3 bases are TGCAGTGCGCGAGGGACAGGGTTCGAAAAACTGTTTTTT.

The rearrangement joins TRBV27 to TRBJ1-5; D call uncertain. CDR1 is MNHEY, CDR2 SMNVEV, per germline (reference sequence). The V gene lost 4 bases and the J gene lost 1 base, with 11 bases spanning the gap. There are 15 residues in the CDR3. CDR3 in amino acids: CASSSAPISNQPQHF. The CDR3, as DNA: TGTGCCAGCAGTTCCGCGCCCATCAGCAATCAGCCCCAGCATTTT.

This clonotype showed up just a few times. The chain has TRBV19 and TRBJ2-1; no reliable D call. The germline V gene has CDR1 LNHDA and CDR2 SQIVND (reference sequence). CDR3 length: 11 amino acids. The ends were cut back, 7 bases at V and 0 bases at J, with 1 base in the middle. The CDR3 sequence: CASNSYNEQFF. The CDR3 DNA reads TGTGCCAGTAACTCCTACAATGAGCAGTTCTTC.

The sample holds a few counts of this clonotype. The chain combines TRBV7-2 with TRBJ1-3; maybe TRBD1 (5 bases). The germline V gene has CDR1 SGHTA and CDR2 FQGNSA. The CDR3 extends over 18 amino acids. Deletions cut 1 base from V and 3 bases from J, with 19 bases between. CDR3 nucleotide sequence: TGTGCCAGCAGCTTAGAACAGCTAGGGCAGGGCTATGGAAACACCATATATTTT. It specifies CASSLEQLGQGYGNTIYF.

CDR3 in amino acids: CASSLEGRVSGANVLTF. The CDR3, as DNA: TGTGCCAGCAGCTTAGAGGGTAGGGTCTCTGGGGCCAACGTCCTGACTTTC. V usage is TRBV7-9 and J usage is TRBJ2-6; D is ambiguous. The CDR3 is 17 amino acids. The germline V gene encodes CDR1 SEHNR and CDR2 FQNEAQ (reference sequence). V was clipped by 1 base and J by 0 bases, with 10 bases between them.

This clonotype was picked up a small number of times. This rearrangement joins TRBV12-5 to TRBJ1-1, with no clear D. The CDR3 spans 18 residues. V was shortened by 5 bases and J by 1 base, with 23 bases between the two germline ends. Germline lookup yields CDR1 LGHNT and CDR2 FRNRAP. The CDR3 reads CASGPVGGSGVGNTEAFF. The CDR3 DNA follows: TGTGCTAGTGGTCCGGTCGGAGGGAGTGGTGTAGGGAACACTGAAGCTTTCTTT.

This sequence joins TRBV15 and TRBJ2-1; D not resolved. Trimming pared 6 bases from V and 10 bases from J, leaving 13 bases between. The CDR3 covers 12 residues. Germline-derived CDR1 and CDR2 are LNHNV and YYDKDF (reference sequence). CDR3 nucleotide sequence: TGTGCCACCAGGGATAATACAATGGAGCAGTTCTTC. It translates to CATRDNTMEQFF.

The chain couples TRBV20-1 to TRBJ1-5, with 8 bases aligning to TRBD1. The CDR3 is 12 amino acids. The germline V gene has CDR1 DFQATT and CDR2 SNEGSKA (reference sequence). V shed 6 bases and J 7 bases; nucleotides not matched to a gene: 5. CDR3: CSARQGKQPQHF. For the CDR3, the DNA is TGCAGTGCCCGACAGGGGAAACAGCCCCAGCATTTT.

This chain joins TRBV28 and TRBJ1-2; TRBD1 is a possible D gene (5 bases). There are 13 residues in the CDR3. Trimming cost V 3 bases and J 3 bases, with 8 bases left between them. Germline V gene sequence: CDR1 MDHEN, CDR2 SYDVKM. CDR3 sequence (DNA): TGTGCCAGCAGTTTGGGGGGGGACTATGGCTACACCTTC. This translates into CASSLGGDYGYTF.

Only a few counts were recorded for this clonotype. The V gene is TRBV6-1, the J gene TRBJ1-6; TRBD1 matches at 8 bases. CDR1 and CDR2 from the germline V gene are MNHNS and SASEGT. The CDR3 has 15 residues. V shed 5 bases, J shed 6 bases, and the junction held 6 bases outside the gene matches. CDR3 sequence reads: CASSPGTGGNSPLHF. The CDR3, as DNA: TGTGCCAGCAGTCCCGGGACAGGAGGTAATTCACCCCTCCACTTT.

V usage is TRBV6-2 or TRBV6-3 and J usage is TRBJ1-6; D is uncertain. This CDR3 comprises 15 residues. The germline gives CDR1 MNHEY, CDR2 SVGEGT. V dropped 3 bases and J dropped 7 bases, with 13 bases sitting between them. The CDR3 sequence: CASSYDVYPNSPLHF. CDR3 nucleotides: TGTGCCAGCAGTTATGATGTATATCCGAATTCACCCCTCCACTTT.

This chain joins TRBV6-1 and TRBJ2-3; D uncertain. The V end was cut by 0 bases, the J end by 8 bases, with 18 bases between. CDR1 MNHNS and CDR2 SASEGT come from the germline V gene. The CDR3 totals 16 residues. The CDR3 spells CASSEAPGPGVGTQYF. CDR3 in DNA: TGTGCCAGCAGTGAAGCCCCGGGCCCTGGGGTTGGTACGCAGTATTTT.

The V gene is TRBV5-4, the J gene TRBJ2-3; possibly TRBD2 for D (5 bases). Trimming took 2 bases from V and 2 from J, leaving 9 bases between them. Germline-derived CDR1 and CDR2 are SGHNT and YYREEE (reference sequence). The CDR3 length is 14 residues. The CDR3 loop reads CASSLPLDTDTQYF. In nucleotides, the CDR3 is TGTGCCAGCAGCTTACCACTAGACACAGATACGCAGTATTTT.

This clonotype was seen only a few times. The chain carries TRBV20-1 and TRBJ1-2; 9 bases are shared with TRBD1. CDR3 length: 15 amino acids. V shed 3 bases and J 7 bases; nucleotides not matched to a gene: 12. CDR1 and CDR2 (germline): DFQATT, SNEGSKA (reference sequence). The CDR3 DNA reads TGCAGTGCTAGTGACCGGGACAGGGAATTTGGTGGCTACACCTTC. Translated, it gives CSASDRDREFGGYTF.

V usage is TRBV21-1 and J usage is TRBJ1-6; the tabulated D call, TRBD1, remains unverified against the DNA. TRBV21-1 is given as a pseudogene. The CDR3 has 18 amino acids. Written as DNA, the CDR3 is TGTGCCAGCTACCGGCGGCGGGACAGGGGGCATGGGGGTTCACCCCTCCACTTT. This translates into CASYRRRDRGHGGSPLHF.

The chain carries TRBV4-1 and TRBJ2-3; TRBD1 aligns across 10 bases. Germline V gene lookup returns CDR1 MGHRA and CDR2 YSYEKL. The CDR3 consists of 15 residues. Unmatched junction bases numbered 4, after V lost 4 bases and J lost 3 bases. DNA of the CDR3: TGCGCCAGCAGCCGGGGACAGGGGTTGACAGATACGCAGTATTTT. This encodes CASSRGQGLTDTQYF.

The V gene is TRBV7-9, the J gene TRBJ1-3; D may be TRBD1 (6 bases). Germline V CDR1 and CDR2: SEHNR, FQNEAQ (reference sequence). Trimming cost V 4 bases and J 4 bases, with 23 bases left between them. CDR3 length: 18 amino acids. The CDR3 DNA sequence: TGTGCCAGCAGCTACCGACCAGTACAGGGAACGGAGGGAAACACCATATATTTT. As protein: CASSYRPVQGTEGNTIYF. Full variable domain (outside the CDR3, taken from reference TRBV7-9 and TRBJ1-3): DTGVSQNPRHKITKRGQNVTFRCDPISEHNRLYWYRQTLGQGPEFLTYFQNEAQLEKSRLLSDRFSAERPKGSFSTLEIQRTEQGDSAMYLCASSYRPVQGTEGNTIYFGEGSWLTVV.

The gene calls are TRBV5-6 and TRBJ2-3; 13 bases fit TRBD2. Unmatched junction bases numbered 6, after V lost 7 bases and J lost 4 bases. CDR1 SGHDT and CDR2 YYEEEE come from the germline V gene. The CDR3 is 15 residues long. The CDR3 region has the DNA TGTGCCAGCTCAAAGGGACTAGCGGGGCCAGATACGCAGTATTTT. Translated: CASSKGLAGPDTQYF.

Only a few counts were recorded for this clonotype. The genes are TRBV12-3 or TRBV12-4 and TRBJ2-5; D not certain. The CDR3 contains 13 residues. The V end was cut by 3 bases, the J end by 1 base, with 6 bases between. CDR3 DNA: TGTGCCAGCAGTTTGTCTTCCCAAGAGACCCAGTACTTC. Translating it yields CASSLSSQETQYF.

The chain is built from TRBV28 and TRBJ1-1, with D tentatively TRBD1 (6 bases). Germline V gene lookup returns CDR1 MDHEN and CDR2 SYDVKM. This CDR3 spans 14 amino acids. Trimming removed 5 bases from V and 3 bases from J, with 13 bases in between. CDR3 region: CASSTNTGYTEAFF. CDR3 sequence (DNA): TGTGCCAGCAGTACAAATACAGGGTACACTGAAGCTTTCTTT.

The V gene is TRBV11-3, the J gene TRBJ1-6; no reliable D call. Trimming took 2 bases from V and 10 from J, leaving 15 bases between them. CDR3 length: 15 residues. The germline V gene encodes CDR1 SGHNT and CDR2 YENEEA. In nucleotides, the CDR3 is TGTGCCAGCAGCTTAAGTCTTCTGAGTTGGTCACCCCTCCACTTT. Amino acids: CASSLSLLSWSPLHF.

This clonotype showed up just a few times. The rearrangement joins TRBV7-9 to TRBJ1-5; 9 nucleotides agree with TRBD1. The CDR3 runs to 16 residues. Trimming at V came to 4 bases and at J to 3 bases, leaving 7 bases not matched to a gene. Germline V lookup: CDR1 SEHNR, CDR2 FQNEAQ (reference sequence). This CDR3 reads CASSSHRTGDNQPQHF. CDR3 coding DNA: TGTGCCAGCAGCTCCCATCGGACAGGGGACAATCAGCCCCAGCATTTT.

The chain joins TRBV5-1 to TRBJ2-5; the D is unclear. Germline CDR1 is SGHRS and CDR2 is YFSETQ. This CDR3 has 14 amino acids. V shed 0 bases and J shed 5 bases, with 11 bases lying between them. CDR3 protein: CASSLGGLGETQYF. CDR3 DNA sequence: TGCGCCAGCAGCTTGGGCGGTCTGGGGGAGACCCAGTACTTC.